This T cell receptor beta chain was sequenced during a study of response to subunit inactivated influenza vaccine. Study observations and caveats: Authors suggested each seasonal influenza vaccination recruits few new T cells.

TCRdb re-derived calls from the RT-PCR reads in MiXCR, one entry per CDR3 protein. In the table there are 600,000 to 850,000 distinct CDR3 sequences, around 15% of which are singletons. In the case of this clonotype: Its antigen is currently unknown.

Germline CDR1 is SGHTA and CDR2 is FQGNSA. V was shortened by 0 bases and J by 6 bases, with 15 bases between the two germline ends. This CDR3 comprises 15 residues. This specimen was PBMCs from blood, taken less than 15 days before vaccination. The origin of this receptor is a middle-aged man who received an inactivated influenza vaccine. The chain recombines TRBV7-2 with TRBJ2-7, with a weak D call TRBD1 (6 bases). CDR3 region: CASSLAAGVPGEQYF. The CDR3 nucleotides read TGTGCCAGCAGCTTAGCGGCAGGGGTTCCGGGCGAGCAGTACTTC.